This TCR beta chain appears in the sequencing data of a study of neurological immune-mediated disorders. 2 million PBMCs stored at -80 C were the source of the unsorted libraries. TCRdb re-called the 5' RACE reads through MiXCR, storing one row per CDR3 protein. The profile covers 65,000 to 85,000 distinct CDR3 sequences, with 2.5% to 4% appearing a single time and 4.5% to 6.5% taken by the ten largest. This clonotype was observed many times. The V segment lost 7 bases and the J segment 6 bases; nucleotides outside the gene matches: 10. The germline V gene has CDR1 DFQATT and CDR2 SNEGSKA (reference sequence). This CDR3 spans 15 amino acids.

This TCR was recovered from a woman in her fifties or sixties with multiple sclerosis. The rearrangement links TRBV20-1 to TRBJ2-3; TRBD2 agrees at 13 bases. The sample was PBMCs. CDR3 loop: CSVPPGTSGTDTQYF. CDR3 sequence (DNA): TGCAGTGTCCCACCCGGGACTAGCGGGACGGATACGCAGTATTTT.